This TCR beta chain was recorded in a study of a mutant IDH1 vaccine in newly diagnosed glioma. In the study overall: Patients began vaccination 4-6 weeks after radiotherapy alone, or with temozolomide cycles. General study results and limits: The authors found pseudoprogression apparently unrelated to changes in top peripheral T cell clonotypes.

Data came from immunoSEQ multiplex PCR; TCRdb stores just in-frame clones and leaves some out. Found here are about 50,000 clones, 70% to 85% of them singletons; the top ten hold 4.9%. About this clone itself: Its target is not known.

Specified time point: week 47, end of study. The content of each vaccine dose was 300 ug of mutant IDH1 20-mer peptide, and topical imiquimod accompanied it. New IDH1-mutant, ATRX-lost WHO grade 3 or 4 astrocytomas occurred in donors. The sample in question was PBMCs, obtained from a glioma patient whose treatment included an IDH1 peptide vaccine. The receptor was derived from a woman between 40 and 50 years old with glioma. Some clones in this sample may be carry-over from other donors' samples.

The CDR3 protein is CASSLRSGTSGGYEQYF. DNA for the CDR3: TGCGCCAGCAGCCTTCGATCCGGGACTAGCGGGGGCTACGAGCAGTACTTC. V is TRBV5-1 and J is TRBJ2-7; TRBD2 matches at 14 bases. The CDR3 totals 17 residues. In germline, CDR1 is SGHRS, CDR2 YFSETQ. V shed 4 bases and J 3 bases; nucleotides not matched to a gene: 9.